The source of this T cell receptor (beta chain) is a study of cytomegalovirus exposure and HLA in healthy donors. Points from the study as a whole: An Asian-associated ancestry cluster reportedly showed fewer N-insertions than the roughly 670-donor mean in a later analysis. Most TCR beta V segments were productive about 87% or about 30% of the time in an earlier analysis. In a later analysis, 15,000 to 20,000 TCR beta sequences were associated with HLA alleles at 0.05 false discovery rate.

The PCR contained 60 Vbeta and 13 Jbeta primers. This table comes from immunoSEQ multiplex PCR, and its TCRdb copy is limited to in-frame clones, with some not included. The profile shows 55,000 to 75,000 clones, roughly four fifths of them singletons. This clone was counted between two and nine times. What it binds is unknown. Other DNA sequences from this sample encode an identical CDR3 as well. V lost 4 bases to trimming and J lost 3 bases; unmatched junction nucleotides: 2. This CDR3 is 13 amino acids long. Germline V gene data show CDR1 as SNHLY and CDR2 as FYNNEI. The gene calls are TRBV2 and TRBJ2-7; TRBD1 agrees at 8 bases. This clonotype originated in a woman aged 25 to 39 in good health and CMV-seropositive. Material: PBMCs. CDR3 amino acids: CASSGDRLYEQYF. The CDR3 bases are TGTGCCAGCAGTGGGGACAGGCTCTACGAGCAGTACTTC.